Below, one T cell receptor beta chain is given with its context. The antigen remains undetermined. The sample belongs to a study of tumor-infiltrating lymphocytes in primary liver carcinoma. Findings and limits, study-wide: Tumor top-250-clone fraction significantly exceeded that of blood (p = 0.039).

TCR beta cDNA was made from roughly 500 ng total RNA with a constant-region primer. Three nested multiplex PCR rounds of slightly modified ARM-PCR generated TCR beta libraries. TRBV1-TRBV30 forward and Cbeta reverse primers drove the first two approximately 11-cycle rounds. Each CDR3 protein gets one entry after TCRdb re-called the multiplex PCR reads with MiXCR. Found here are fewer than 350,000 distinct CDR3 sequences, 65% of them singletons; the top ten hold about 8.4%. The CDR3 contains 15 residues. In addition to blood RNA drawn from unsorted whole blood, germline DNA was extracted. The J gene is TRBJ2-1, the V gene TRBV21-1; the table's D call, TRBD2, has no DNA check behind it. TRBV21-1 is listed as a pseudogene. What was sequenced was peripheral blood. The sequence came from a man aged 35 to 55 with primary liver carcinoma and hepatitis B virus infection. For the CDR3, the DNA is TGTGCCAGCAGGGGACTAGCGGGAGAGTACAATGAGCAGTTCTTC. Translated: CASRGLAGEYNEQFF.